This TCR beta chain was sequenced for a study of response to subunit inactivated influenza vaccine. Notes on the study in general: Every seasonal influenza vaccination brings in few new T cells, the authors suggested.

V lost 4 bases and J lost 3, with 14 bases in between. This CDR3 region has 15 residues. Germline assignment: CDR1 SGHTA and CDR2 FQGNSA. This clonotype has a handful of counts. Its antigen is unknown. TCRdb re-analysed the RT-PCR reads in MiXCR, keeping a single row per CDR3 protein. Of around 570,000 distinct CDR3 sequences listed, around 8% are singletons. This specimen consisted of PBMCs from blood, obtained around 2 years after vaccination. The V and J genes are TRBV7-2 and TRBJ2-3; possibly TRBD2 for D (7 bases). This TCR derives from a man between 50 and 69 years old who received an inactivated influenza vaccine. The CDR3 protein is CASSSYGGRTDTQYF. The DNA of the CDR3 is TGTGCCAGCAGCTCCTACGGGGGGCGGACAGATACGCAGTATTTT.